The entry that follows covers one T cell receptor (beta chain) sequence. The record originates from a study of cytomegalovirus exposure and HLA in healthy donors. This CDR3 spans 18 amino acids. Germline lookup yields CDR1 MGHRA and CDR2 YSYEKL. Trimming took 0 bases from V and 6 from J; bases not matched to a gene: 11. With 60 Vbeta and 13 Jbeta primers, the PCR was carried out. Generated by immunoSEQ multiplex PCR, the TCRdb table keeps only in-frame clones and is missing some. The sample yields 90,000 to 120,000 clones, over 80% seen once. The J gene is TRBJ2-2, the V gene TRBV4-1, with 9 positions matching TRBD1. The sequence derives from a young man in good health and CMV-seropositive. Specimen: PBMCs. The CDR3 coding sequence is TGCGCCAGCAGCCAAGATCCCCTTGACAGGGGGAAGTCCGGGGAGCTGTTTTTT. Translation: CASSQDPLDRGKSGELFF.